This T cell receptor (beta chain) is from a study of somatic mutations in cytotoxic T cells in rheumatoid arthritis. Profiled with immunoSEQ multiplex PCR; TCRdb holds only in-frame clones, not every one. The sample includes 2,000 to 2,500 clones, about 85% seen only once; the top ten take roughly 12%. The sequenced material came from CD8+ T cells sorted from blood. The clonotype originates from a woman between 70 and 85 years old with rheumatoid arthritis.

This CDR3 is CASSQEVLAVYNEQFF. In DNA, the CDR3 is TGTGCCAGCAGCCAAGAGGTACTAGCGGTCTACAATGAGCAGTTCTTC. The V call is TRBV4-2, the J call TRBJ2-1; 8 bases fit TRBD2. The length of the CDR3 is 16 residues. V lost 0 bases to trimming and J lost 3 bases; unmatched junction nucleotides: 4. Germline CDR1 reads LGHNA; CDR2 reads YNFKEQ.